A selection of T cell receptor beta chains follows, all from one sample in a study of shared clonotypes between healthy human individuals. The repertoire was sequenced with immunoSEQ multiplex PCR; TCRdb's copy has only in-frame clones and lacks some. The repertoire includes 500,000 or so clones, about 96% of them detected once, and about 0.064% sits in the top ten. The source material was naive CD4+ T cells sorted from blood. These receptors all stem from a woman aged 25 to 39 in good health. The CDR3 runs from the conserved cysteine through the conserved F or W. The D gene is left open where the match is weak. The size field is filled for only some rows; it gives once, few, many or a size class.

j_gene,v_gene,abundance,d_gene,CDR3nt,CDR3aa
TRBJ1-5,TRBV18,-,-,TGTGCCAGCTCACTGGTGGAGGGGCATCAGCCCCAGCATTTT,CASSLVEGHQPQHF
TRBJ2-3,TRBV5-8,-,-,TGTGCCAGCAGCTTCAGGGTAGGGTCAGATACGCAGTATTTT,CASSFRVGSDTQYF
TRBJ1-1,TRBV7-8,-,TRBD1,TGTGCCAGCAGCTTATGGGTTTCAGGGGGCTTCACTGAAGCTTTCTTT,CASSLWVSGGFTEAFF
TRBJ2-7,TRBV7-9,-,-,TGTGCCAGCGGGGGGGGCGCTGGCGAGCAGTACTTC,CASGGGAGEQYF
TRBJ2-2,TRBV30,once,-,TGTGCCTGGGATCTTGCCGGGGAGCTGTTTTTT,CAWDLAGELFF
TRBJ2-7,TRBV6-5,-,-,TGTGCCAGCAGTTTGGGCTTCAGCTCCTACGAGCAGTACTTC,CASSLGFSSYEQYF
TRBJ2-2,TRBV19,-,TRBD2,TGTGCCAGTAGTATTCTAGCGGGCGGTACCGGGGAGCTGTTTTTT,CASSILAGGTGELFF
TRBJ2-1,TRBV12-1,-,-,TGTGCCAGCAGCTTTGGTACTAGCGGGAGCCCCCCGTGGAATGAGCAGTTCTTC,CASSFGTSGSPPWNEQFF
TRBJ2-1,TRBV13,-,TRBD2,TGTGCCAGCTCTTATAGCGGGAGGGCCAAATTCGATGAGCAGTTCTTC,CASSYSGRAKFDEQFF
TRBJ2-1,TRBV19,-,TRBD2,TGTGCCAGTAGGGAAACTAGCGGGAGCCTATACAATGAGCAGTTCTTC,CASRETSGSLYNEQFF
TRBJ2-5,TRBV5-1,-,-,TGCGCCAGCAGGAAGGACATCCAAGAGACCCAGTACTTC,CASRKDIQETQYF
TRBJ2-1,TRBV9,-,TRBD2,TGTGCCAGCAGCGGGGGACTAGCGGAATACAATGAGCAGTTCTTC,CASSGGLAEYNEQFF
TRBJ2-7,TRBV5-8,-,-,TGTGCCAGCAGCTTGGAAGGGTTCCTCTCCTACGAGCAGTACTTC,CASSLEGFLSYEQYF
TRBJ1-3,TRBV29-1,-,-,TGCAGCGTTCGAGGCGGGGGAGGAAACACCATATATTTT,CSVRGGGGNTIYF
TRBJ1-2,TRBV7-8,once,-,TGTGCCAGCAGCTCCGCTCTGGGTAATCCCTATGGCTACACCTTC,CASSSALGNPYGYTF
TRBJ2-3,TRBV5-4,-,-,TGTGCCAGCAGCTTGCCGCGACCAAACACAGATACGCAGTATTTT,CASSLPRPNTDTQYF
TRBJ2-1,TRBV6-6,-,-,TGTGCCAGCAGCCTTCCGGGACGGAGCTACAATGAGCAGTTCTTC,CASSLPGRSYNEQFF
TRBJ2-2,TRBV25-1,-,TRBD1,TGTGCCAGCAGTGGCCTTACCTCGGGACAGGGGACCGGGGAGCTGTTTTTT,CASSGLTSGQGTGELFF
TRBJ2-7,TRBV27,few,-,TGTGCCAGCGCCCTAGGGCGGGACCTCTTC,CASALGRDLF
TRBJ2-2,TRBV5-1,-,-,TGCGCCAGCAGCCCAGGTATCCCGACCGGTATGACCGGGGAGCTGTTTTTT,CASSPGIPTGMTGELFF
TRBJ2-7,TRBV7-9,-,-,TGTGCCTGCGGGACATCCTCCTACGAGCAGTACTTC,CACGTSSYEQYF
TRBJ1-2,TRBV11-2,-,TRBD1,TGTGCCAGCAGCGCCCACCATGGAGGGACAGTGCTCGGCTACACCTTC,CASSAHHGGTVLGYTF
TRBJ2-7,TRBV28,-,TRBD2,TGTGCCAGCAGCATTAGCGGGGGGGCCTACGAGCAGTACTTC,CASSISGGAYEQYF
TRBJ2-1,TRBV7-6,-,-,TGTGCCAGCAGCTTAGTTGTGACTAGGTCGGATGAGCAGTTCTTC,CASSLVVTRSDEQFF
TRBJ1-2,TRBV11-2,-,-,TGTGCCAGCAGCACCCGGGACTATGGCTACACCTTC,CASSTRDYGYTF
TRBJ1-5,TRBV6-1,-,TRBD1,TGTGCCAGCAGGACAGGGAGTAGCAATCAGCCCCAGCATTTT,CASRTGSSNQPQHF
TRBJ2-6,TRBV4-2,-,-,TGTGCCAGCAGCCTCGGAGGGTCCGGGGCCAACGTCCTGACTTTC,CASSLGGSGANVLTF
TRBJ1-2,TRBV27,-,-,TGTGCCAGCAGTTCTCGGTATCAGGGCGGTGATAACTATGGCTACACCTTC,CASSSRYQGGDNYGYTF
TRBJ2-7,TRBV18,-,TRBD2,TGTGCCAGCTCACCCCCGGGACTAGCGGTCCACGAGCAGTACTTC,CASSPPGLAVHEQYF
TRBJ2-1,TRBV5-1,-,-,TGCGCCAGCAGCGGAGAGGGGTCTAGCTTAACCTCGGGCTCCTACAATGAGCAGTTCTTC,CASSGEGSSLTSGSYNEQFF
TRBJ2-2,TRBV11-3,-,-,TGTGCCAGCAGCTTAACTGTCGGGGAGCTGTTTTTT,CASSLTVGELFF
TRBJ1-2,TRBV5-1,-,TRBD1,TGCGCCAGCACACAAAGGCCCGGGACAGACTATGGCTACACCTTC,CASTQRPGTDYGYTF
TRBJ2-7,TRBV10-3,-,-,TGTGCCATCAGTGAGTCGGGGGCGCCTTCCTACGAGCAGTACTTC,CAISESGAPSYEQYF
TRBJ1-2,TRBV5-5,-,TRBD1,TGTGCCAGCAGCAGACAGGGGGCGGACTATGGCTACACCTTC,CASSRQGADYGYTF
TRBJ1-5,TRBV29-1,-,-,TGCAGCGTGGCACAGGGTAGGTCCCAGCATTTT,CSVAQGRSQHF
TRBJ1-1,TRBV18,-,-,TGTGCCAGCTCAAACAGTACCGGGACACCGAACACTGAAGCTTTCTTT,CASSNSTGTPNTEAFF
TRBJ2-7,TRBV28,-,-,TGTGCCGCTGGTGTCGGGGTTGGCGAGCAGTACTTC,CAAGVGVGEQYF
TRBJ1-2,TRBV28,-,TRBD1,TGTGCCAGCAGTTTGGGACAGGGAACCTATGGCTACACCTTC,CASSLGQGTYGYTF
TRBJ1-1,TRBV5-1,once,TRBD1,TGCGCCAGCAGCGCGGAGACAGGGGGGGACACTGAAGCTTTCTTT,CASSAETGGDTEAFF
TRBJ2-1,TRBV5-1,-,TRBD2,TGCGCCAGCAGCTTGGAGCGGGAGAGTCATGAGCAGTTCTTC,CASSLERESHEQFF
TRBJ2-3,TRBV7-6,-,TRBD2,TGTGCCAGCAGCCCCCCAGCGGGAGGAGGCACAGATACGCAGTATTTT,CASSPPAGGGTDTQYF
TRBJ1-1,TRBV6-1,-,-,TGTGCCAGCAGTGAAAAGGGATTGAACACTGAAGCTTTCTTT,CASSEKGLNTEAFF
TRBJ2-7,TRBV4-2,-,TRBD2,TGTGCCAGCAGCCAAGATCCGGGTCGAGGGGCGGGAGTTCGGTCCTACGAGCAGTACTTC,CASSQDPGRGAGVRSYEQYF
TRBJ2-3,TRBV27,-,TRBD2,TGTGCCAGCAGTATTAGCGGGAGGGCCGTGGGGACGCAGTATTTT,CASSISGRAVGTQYF
TRBJ2-7,TRBV18,-,TRBD1,TGTGCCAGCTCACCAACGACAGGGGTGGAGGAGCAGTACTTC,CASSPTTGVEEQYF
TRBJ1-4,TRBV2,-,-,TGTGCCAGCAGTGAACAAGATGAAAAACTGTTTTTT,CASSEQDEKLFF
TRBJ2-1,TRBV7-2,-,TRBD2,TGTGCCAGCAGCTCCCGGACTAGCGGCAATGAGCAGTTCTTC,CASSSRTSGNEQFF
TRBJ2-2,TRBV28,once,TRBD1,TGTGCCAGCAGAAGGACAGGGGCGACCACCGGGGAGCTGTTTTTT,CASRRTGATTGELFF
TRBJ2-7,TRBV15,-,-,TGTGCCACCAGCAGAGATTTAGGCGGATCCTACGAGCAGTACTTC,CATSRDLGGSYEQYF
TRBJ2-4,TRBV6-1,-,TRBD2,TGTGCCAGCAGGGAACTAGCGGGAGGAGAGGGGAGAGGGGACAAAAACATTCAGTACTTC,CASRELAGGEGRGDKNIQYF
TRBJ2-5,TRBV11-2,once,TRBD1,TGTGCCAGCAGCCTGGCGGACAGGGGCCAAGAGACCCAGTACTTC,CASSLADRGQETQYF
TRBJ2-1,TRBV27,-,TRBD2,TGTGCCAGCAGCAAATCCCCGGGCGGGGTAGCGGGAATTAATGAGCAGTTCTTC,CASSKSPGGVAGINEQFF
TRBJ2-7,TRBV2,-,-,TGTGCCAGCAGGGCTAGGATCGAGCAGTACTTC,CASRARIEQYF
TRBJ2-1,TRBV28,-,TRBD2,TGTGCCAGCACTATAGCGGGAGGGAGCTCCTACAATGAGCAGTTCTTC,CASTIAGGSSYNEQFF
TRBJ2-7,TRBV7-2,once,-,TGTGCCAGCAGCTTAGGGGGTATGGGGGGTACTTTCTACGAGCAGTACTTC,CASSLGGMGGTFYEQYF
TRBJ2-7,TRBV19,-,TRBD1,TGTGCCAGTAGTACTCGACAGGGATACTACGAGCAGTACTTC,CASSTRQGYYEQYF
TRBJ2-3,TRBV6-5,-,TRBD1,TGTGCCAGCAGTTACAAAGGCAGGGGGCGAAGAGATACGCAGTATTTT,CASSYKGRGRRDTQYF